This TCR beta chain came from a study of T-cell memory formation after mild COVID-19. On this clonotype: Its target is unknown.

Trimming cost V 4 bases and J 4 bases; bases outside gene matches: 11. This CDR3 spans 18 amino acids. Per germline, CDR1 KGHDR and CDR2 SFDVKD. Constant-segment primers served in 5'RACE that generated TCR alpha and TCR beta cDNA libraries bearing sample barcodes and UMIs. TCRdb called the 5' RACE reads again in MiXCR, with one record for every CDR3 protein. Of some 450,000 distinct CDR3 sequences in the sample, under 20% were seen once. Notes on the study in general: In pre-infection memory, a portion of responding clones appeared, which suggested that cross-reactive memory joined. Day 15 to 85 contracting clones showed balanced CD4/CD8; later expanders leaned CD4+.

This receptor was obtained from a young man who had mild COVID-19 (a few samples of this study predate the infection). Cell type and time point are not known. This chain links TRBV24-1 with TRBJ2-2; 10 bases map to TRBD2. Sequences were obtained from PBMCs or a T cell subset sorted from them (not recorded which). The CDR3 DNA sequence: TGTGCCACCAGTGACCCCAGCGGGGGGGCAGCTGGCACCGGGGAGCTGTTTTTT. Residues: CATSDPSGGAAGTGELFF.